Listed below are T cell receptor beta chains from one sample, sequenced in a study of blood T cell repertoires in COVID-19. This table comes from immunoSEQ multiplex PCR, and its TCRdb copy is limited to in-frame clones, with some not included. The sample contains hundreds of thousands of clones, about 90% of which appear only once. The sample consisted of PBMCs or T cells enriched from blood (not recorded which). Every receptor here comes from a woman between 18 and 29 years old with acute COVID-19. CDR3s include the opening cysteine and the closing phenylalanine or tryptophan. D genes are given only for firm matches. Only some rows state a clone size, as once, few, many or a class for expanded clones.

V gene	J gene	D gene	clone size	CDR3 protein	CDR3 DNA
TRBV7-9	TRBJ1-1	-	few	CASSPRQLTEAFF	TGTGCCAGCAGCCCCAGACAGCTTACTGAAGCTTTCTTT
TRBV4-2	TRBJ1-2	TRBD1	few	CASTTVADRGAYGYTF	TGTGCCAGCACCACCGTGGCGGACAGGGGGGCCTATGGCTACACCTTC
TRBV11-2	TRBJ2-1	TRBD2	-	CASRMTSGSNEQFF	TGTGCCAGCAGGATGACTAGCGGGAGTAATGAGCAGTTCTTC
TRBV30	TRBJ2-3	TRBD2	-	CAWSRTRTHTDTQYF	TGTGCCTGGAGTCGGACTAGGACCCACACAGATACGCAGTATTTT
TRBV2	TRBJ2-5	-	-	CASTASATQETQYF	TGTGCCAGCACCGCTAGCGCAACCCAAGAGACCCAGTACTTC
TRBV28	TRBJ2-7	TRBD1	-	CASSLDRNEQYF	TGTGCCAGCAGTTTGGACAGGAACGAGCAGTACTTC
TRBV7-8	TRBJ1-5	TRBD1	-	CASSLGQGVGINQPQHF	TGTGCCAGCAGCTTGGGGCAGGGGGTTGGGATCAATCAGCCCCAGCATTTT
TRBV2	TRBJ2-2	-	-	CASSELYRNTGELFF	TGTGCCAGCAGTGAACTATATAGGAACACCGGGGAGCTGTTTTTT
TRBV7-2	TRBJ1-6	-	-	CASSLFQNSPLHF	TGTGCCAGCAGCTTATTCCAGAATTCACCCCTCCACTTT
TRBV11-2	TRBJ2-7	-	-	CASSLGGASYEQYF	TGTGCCAGCAGCTTAGGTGGAGCCTCCTACGAGCAGTACTTC
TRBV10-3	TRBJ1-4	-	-	CAITQGSFF	TGTGCCATCACCCAGGGGTCGTTTTTT
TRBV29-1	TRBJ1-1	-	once	CSVLDSYMNTEAFF	TGCAGCGTTTTGGACAGTTACATGAACACTGAAGCTTTCTTT